This is a list of T cell receptor beta chains from one sample in a study of blood T cell repertoires in COVID-19. Data came from immunoSEQ multiplex PCR; TCRdb stores just in-frame clones and leaves some out. The sample carries fewer than 150,000 clones, about three quarters recorded once. Sequences were obtained from peripheral blood. The receptors were sampled from a human donor with acute or convalescent COVID-19. The donor label of this sample is uncertain. Both conserved end residues are part of each CDR3. A D gene is named only where the DNA matches it firmly. Some rows mark clone size as missing; the rest say once, few, many or name a class of expanded clone.

J gene	V gene	D gene	clone size	CDR3 protein	CDR3 DNA
TRBJ2-2	TRBV30	.	few	CAWGRVGTGELFF	TGTGCCTGGGGGCGGGTCGGCACCGGGGAGCTGTTTTTT
TRBJ1-6	TRBV2	TRBD1	few	CASSRTGFVDSPLHF	TGTGCCAGCAGTCGGACAGGGTTCGTGGATTCACCCCTCCACTTT
TRBJ2-1	TRBV10-3	TRBD1	.	CAISESIGQGWNEQFF	TGTGCCATCAGTGAGTCGATAGGACAGGGCTGGAATGAGCAGTTCTTC
TRBJ1-4	TRBV6-2/TRBV6-3	.	.	CASSYPRSSDEKLFF	TGTGCCAGCAGTTACCCCCGGAGTTCCGATGAAAAACTGTTTTTT
TRBJ2-5	TRBV7-6	TRBD2	.	CASSLGLAGGLETQYF	TGTGCCAGCAGCTTAGGACTAGCGGGGGGTTTGGAGACCCAGTACTTC
TRBJ2-3	TRBV7-3	.	.	CASSPTGGVSDTQYF	TGTGCCAGCAGCCCCACGGGCGGGGTCTCAGATACGCAGTATTTT
TRBJ2-7	TRBV9	TRBD1	.	CASSPRLGQGFYEQYF	TGTGCCAGCAGCCCCCGACTAGGACAGGGGTTCTACGAGCAGTACTTC
TRBJ2-5	TRBV2	.	.	CASSWDSIRETQYF	TGTGCCAGCAGCTGGGACTCAATAAGAGAGACCCAGTACTTC
TRBJ2-2	TRBV28	TRBD1	.	CASTGPYRGGELFF	TGTGCCAGCACCGGACCCTACAGGGGGGGGGAGCTGTTTTTT
TRBJ2-3	TRBV10-1	TRBD2	.	CASSDSGVVTDTQYF	TGCGCCAGCAGCGATAGCGGGGTCGTCACAGATACGCAGTATTTT
TRBJ2-2	TRBV24-1	TRBD1	.	CATSDPPGQGTGELFF	TGTGCCACCAGTGACCCCCCGGGACAGGGAACCGGGGAGCTGTTTTTT
TRBJ1-6	TRBV9	TRBD1	many	CASSVDGTGLAPLHF	TGTGCCAGCAGCGTAGATGGGACAGGGTTGGCACCCCTCCACTTT
TRBJ2-3	TRBV2	TRBD2	.	CASNEKRGGTDTQYF	TGTGCCAGCAATGAAAAGCGGGGGGGCACAGATACGCAGTATTTT
TRBJ2-7	TRBV21-1	.	.	CASSSTGNNSYEQYF	TGTGCCAGCAGCTCGACAGGGAATAACTCCTACGAGCAGTACTTC
TRBJ1-2	TRBV5-6	.	.	CASSLGRRGHNYGYTF	TGTGCCAGCAGCTTGGGACGTCGAGGACACAACTATGGCTACACCTTC
TRBJ2-5	TRBV2	TRBD1	few	CASREDRAGTQYF	TGTGCCAGCAGAGAGGACAGGGCGGGGACCCAGTACTTC
TRBJ2-5	TRBV7-8	.	.	CASSLGGESQETQYF	TGTGCCAGCAGCTTAGGCGGGGAAAGCCAAGAGACCCAGTACTTC
TRBJ2-3	TRBV5-1	TRBD2	.	CASSLAPSGGTDTQYF	TGCGCCAGCAGCTTGGCCCCTAGCGGGGGTACAGATACGCAGTATTTT
TRBJ2-5	TRBV7-2	.	.	CASSLWGRSRGETQYF	TGTGCCAGCAGCTTATGGGGGCGGAGTAGGGGAGAGACCCAGTACTTC
TRBJ1-1	TRBV7-8	TRBD1	.	CASSQTGMNTEAFF	TGTGCCAGCAGCCAGACAGGGATGAACACTGAAGCTTTCTTT
TRBJ2-5	TRBV7-7	.	.	CASSFGGSQETQYF	TGTGCTAGCAGCTTTGGGGGGTCACAAGAGACCCAGTACTTC
TRBJ1-6	TRBV7-3	.	.	CASSLRANNSPLHF	TGTGCCAGCAGCTTACGTGCGAATAATTCACCCCTCCACTTT
TRBJ2-3	TRBV9	.	few	CASSTRGDFRTDTQYF	TGTGCCAGCAGCACAAGGGGTGACTTTAGGACAGATACGCAGTATTTT
TRBJ2-1	TRBV7-8	.	.	CASSLGLEGEQQFF	TGTGCCAGCAGCTTAGGACTAGAGGGTGAACAGCAGTTCTTC
TRBJ2-2	TRBV5-6	.	.	CASSFGTWNTGELFF	TGTGCCAGCAGCTTCGGGACATGGAACACCGGGGAGCTGTTTTTT
TRBJ2-1	TRBV4-1	TRBD2	.	CASSRTTGLGMGNEQFF	TGCGCCAGCAGCCGAACTACGGGACTAGGGATGGGCAATGAGCAGTTCTTC
TRBJ2-5	TRBV19	.	.	CASSIDHKTQYF	TGTGCCAGTAGTATAGATCACAAGACCCAGTACTTC